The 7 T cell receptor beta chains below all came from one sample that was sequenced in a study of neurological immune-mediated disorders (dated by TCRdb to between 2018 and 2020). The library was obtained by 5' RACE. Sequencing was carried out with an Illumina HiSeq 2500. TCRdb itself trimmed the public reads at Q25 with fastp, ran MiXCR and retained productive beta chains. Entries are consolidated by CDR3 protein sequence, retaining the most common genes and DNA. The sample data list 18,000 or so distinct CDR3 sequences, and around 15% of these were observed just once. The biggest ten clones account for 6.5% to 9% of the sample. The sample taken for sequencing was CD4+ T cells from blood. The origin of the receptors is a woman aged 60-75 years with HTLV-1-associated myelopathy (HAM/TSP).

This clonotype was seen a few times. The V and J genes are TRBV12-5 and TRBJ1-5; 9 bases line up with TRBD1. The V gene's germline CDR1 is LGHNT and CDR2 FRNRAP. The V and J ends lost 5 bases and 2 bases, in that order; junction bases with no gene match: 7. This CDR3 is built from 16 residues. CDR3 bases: TGTGCTAGTGGTCCACGGACAGGGGCTCGCAATCAGCCCCAGCATTTT. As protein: CASGPRTGARNQPQHF. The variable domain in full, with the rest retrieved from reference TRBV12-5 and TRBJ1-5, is DARVTQTPRHKVTEMGQEVTMRCQPILGHNTVFWYRQTMMQGLELLAYFRNRAPLDDSGMPKDRFSAEMPDATLATLKIQPSEPRDSAVYFCASGPRTGARNQPQHFGDGTRLSIL.

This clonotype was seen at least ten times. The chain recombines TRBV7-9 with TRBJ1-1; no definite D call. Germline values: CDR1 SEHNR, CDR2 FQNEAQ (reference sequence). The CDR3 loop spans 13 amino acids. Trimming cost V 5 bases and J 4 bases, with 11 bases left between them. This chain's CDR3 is CASSPGPGTEAFF. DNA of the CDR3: TGTGCCAGCAGCCCGGGTCCAGGCACTGAAGCTTTCTTT.

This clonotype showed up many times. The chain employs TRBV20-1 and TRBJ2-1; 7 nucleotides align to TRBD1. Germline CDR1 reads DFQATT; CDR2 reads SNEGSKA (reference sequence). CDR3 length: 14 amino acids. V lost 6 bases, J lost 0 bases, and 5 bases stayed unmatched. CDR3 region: CSAPGQFSYNEQFF. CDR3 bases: TGCAGTGCGCCGGGACAGTTCTCCTACAATGAGCAGTTCTTC.

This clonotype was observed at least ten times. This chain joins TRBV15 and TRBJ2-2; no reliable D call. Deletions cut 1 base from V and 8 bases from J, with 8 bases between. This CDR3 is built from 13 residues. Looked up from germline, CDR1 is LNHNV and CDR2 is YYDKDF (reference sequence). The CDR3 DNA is TGTGCCACCAGCAGAGTCTTAGAAGGGGAGCTGTTTTTT. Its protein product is CATSRVLEGELFF.

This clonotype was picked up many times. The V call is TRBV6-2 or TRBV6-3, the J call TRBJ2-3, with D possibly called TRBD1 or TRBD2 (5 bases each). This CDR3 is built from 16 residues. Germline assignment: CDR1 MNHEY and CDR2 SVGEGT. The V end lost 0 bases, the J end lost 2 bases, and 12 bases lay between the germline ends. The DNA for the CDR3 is TGTGCCAGCAGTTACTCTCTAGGGGACCTCACAGATACGCAGTATTTT. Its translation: CASSYSLGDLTDTQYF.

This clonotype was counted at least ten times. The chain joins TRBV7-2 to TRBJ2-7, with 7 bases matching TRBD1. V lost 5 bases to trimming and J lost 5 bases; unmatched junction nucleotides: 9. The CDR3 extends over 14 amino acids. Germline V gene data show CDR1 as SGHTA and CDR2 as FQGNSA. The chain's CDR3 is CASSLQGRVDEQYF. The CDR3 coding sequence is TGTGCCAGCAGCCTACAGGGGCGGGTCGACGAGCAGTACTTC.

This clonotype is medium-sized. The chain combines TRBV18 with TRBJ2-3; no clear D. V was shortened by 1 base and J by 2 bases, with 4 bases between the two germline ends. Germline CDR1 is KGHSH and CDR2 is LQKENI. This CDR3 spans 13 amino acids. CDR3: CASSPRNTDTQYF. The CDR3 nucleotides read TGTGCCAGCTCACCACGCAACACAGATACGCAGTATTTT. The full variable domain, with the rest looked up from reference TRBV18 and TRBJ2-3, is NAGVMQNPRHLVRRRGQEARLRCSPMKGHSHVYWYRQLPEEGLKFMVYLQKENIIDESGMPKERFSAEFPKEGPSILRIQQVVRGDSAAYFCASSPRNTDTQYFGPGTRLTVL.